The 24 T cell receptor beta chains given below trace back to one sample, sequenced in a study of long-term antiretroviral therapy in people with HIV. The authors ran the immunoSEQ assay, v3.0, at survey level. Libraries were prepared by immunoSEQ multiplex PCR; TCRdb keeps only in-frame clonotypes and omits some of them. Of about 31,000 clones listed, approximately 85% are singletons. Sequenced material: unsorted PBMCs, taken 0.8 years before starting antiretroviral therapy. Every receptor here comes from a man aged 18 to 35 with HIV.

The CDR3 DNA is TGTGCCAGCTCACCGGCGACAGGGGAGGCGTTTGGAAACACCATATATTTT. Residues: CASSPATGEAFGNTIYF. This chain links TRBV18 with TRBJ1-3, with 8 nucleotides matching TRBD1. This CDR3 is 17 amino acids long. Germline values: CDR1 KGHSH, CDR2 LQKENI. The trim removed 3 bases at V and 3 bases at J, leaving 10 bases unmatched.

This sequence joins TRBV5-1 and TRBJ1-1; TRBD1 is a possible D gene (5 bases). Trimming took 3 bases from V and 4 from J, leaving 16 bases between them. Germline CDR1 and CDR2: SGHRS and YFSETQ. The CDR3 sequence is 15 residues long. This CDR3 is CASSSLGVRGTEAFF. The DNA of the CDR3 is TGCGCCAGCAGCTCCCTGGGGGTCCGGGGCACTGAAGCTTTCTTT.

This chain uses TRBV30 with TRBJ1-3; no reliable D call. The V gene's germline CDR1 is GTSNPN and CDR2 SVGIG (reference sequence). The CDR3 consists of 15 residues. V lost 0 bases, J lost 2 bases, and 11 bases lay in between. In DNA, the CDR3 is TGTGCCTGGAGTGTAGGTAGGGCAACTGGAAACACCATATATTTT. Protein sequence: CAWSVGRATGNTIYF.

The rearrangement uses TRBV21-1 and TRBJ1-2; the table's D call, TRBD1, has no DNA check behind it. TRBV21-1 is marked as a pseudogene. The CDR3 runs to 12 residues. CDR3 region: CATGTGEGGYTF. CDR3 bases: TGTGCCACCGGGACAGGGGAAGGTGGCTACACCTTC.

V is TRBV5-6 and J is TRBJ2-3; 9 bases line up with TRBD2. J lost 1 base, V lost 4 bases, and 7 bases had no gene match. Germline V gene sequence: CDR1 SGHDT, CDR2 YYEEEE. This CDR3 is built from 16 residues. The CDR3 nucleotides read TGTGCCAGCAGCGGCGGGGGGGCCGGTGGCACAGATACGCAGTATTTT. Encoded protein: CASSGGGAGGTDTQYF.

This clone was detected only once. The rearrangement links TRBV5-1 to TRBJ2-7; 7 bases are shared with TRBD1. CDR3 length: 15 amino acids. Trimming at V came to 4 bases and at J to 3 bases, leaving 10 bases not matched to a gene. The germline V gene has CDR1 SGHRS and CDR2 YFSETQ. In nucleotides, the CDR3 is TGCGCCAGCAGCCAACAACCGGGACAGAGCTACGAGCAGTACTTC. Translated: CASSQQPGQSYEQYF.

The chain has TRBV5-1 and TRBJ2-6; D perhaps matches TRBD2 (5 bases). Between the trimmed V and J ends, which lost 10 bases and 3 bases, there was a span of 14 bases. This CDR3 has 14 amino acids. Germline CDR1 reads SGHRS; CDR2 reads YFSETQ. The CDR3 region has the DNA TGCGCCGACAAAGAGGGATTTGGGGCCAACGTCCTGACTTTC. Translating gives CADKEGFGANVLTF.

This chain links TRBV7-8 with TRBJ1-3; 9 bases map to TRBD1. The ends lost 4 bases at V and 0 bases at J; junction bases unmatched: 1. Germline V gives CDR1 SGHVS, CDR2 FQNEAQ. The CDR3 runs to 15 residues. The CDR3 coding sequence is TGTGCCAGCAGCTCGACAGGGGGCTCTGGAAACACCATATATTTT. It codes for CASSSTGGSGNTIYF.

The rearrangement links TRBV15 to TRBJ1-5; a weak D match, TRBD1 (5 bases). The CDR3 loop spans 16 amino acids. Per germline, CDR1 LNHNV and CDR2 YYDKDF (reference sequence). The germline V and J ends were trimmed by 1 base and 5 bases, with 15 bases remaining between them. The CDR3 sequence is CATSRGGDARDQPQHF. The CDR3 DNA sequence: TGTGCCACCAGCAGAGGGGGGGATGCGAGAGATCAGCCCCAGCATTTT.

J is TRBJ2-5 and V is TRBV27; the D is unclear. V was pared by 3 bases and J by 5 bases, with 13 bases between. The CDR3 loop spans 14 amino acids. CDR1 MNHEY and CDR2 SMNVEV come from the germline V gene (reference sequence). The CDR3 protein is CASSFWGTGETQYF. The CDR3, as DNA: TGTGCCAGCAGTTTTTGGGGTACGGGTGAGACCCAGTACTTC.

The CDR3 nucleotides read TGCGCCAGCAGCTTGGCCGTTCCCGGGAGTGCGCGCCAAGAGACCCAGTACTTC. Encoded protein: CASSLAVPGSARQETQYF. The chain is built from TRBV5-1 and TRBJ2-5, with D maybe TRBD2 (6 bases). Between the trimmed V and J ends, which lost 0 bases and 1 base, there was a span of 19 bases. CDR3 length: 18 residues. In germline, CDR1 is SGHRS, CDR2 YFSETQ.

This chain uses TRBV6-5 with TRBJ2-3; the match to TRBD2 covers 8 bases. This CDR3 is built from 15 residues. V was clipped by 5 bases and J by 5 bases; unmatched bases: 9. Germline V gene data show CDR1 as MNHEY and CDR2 as SVGAGI. This CDR3 is CASSPPGGARDTQYF. CDR3 coding DNA: TGTGCCAGCAGTCCTCCGGGGGGGGCAAGAGATACGCAGTATTTT.

The V gene is TRBV19, the J gene TRBJ1-1; D is unresolved. V was clipped by 4 bases and J by 0 bases, with 9 bases between them. The CDR3 contains 14 residues. CDR1 LNHDA and CDR2 SQIVND come from the germline V gene (reference sequence). The CDR3 bases are TGTGCCAGTAGTAGAGGCCGTATGAACACTGAAGCTTTCTTT. It translates to CASSRGRMNTEAFF.

This chain connects TRBV11-2 to TRBJ2-1; TRBD2 aligns across 11 bases. The CDR3 sequence is 17 residues long. The V gene's germline CDR1 is SGHAT and CDR2 FQNNGV. V lost 0 bases to trimming and J lost 6 bases; unmatched junction nucleotides: 7. The chain's CDR3 is CASSLDLLAGEGNEQFF. The CDR3 DNA is TGTGCCAGCAGCTTAGATTTACTAGCGGGAGAAGGCAATGAGCAGTTCTTC. The whole variable domain, remainder taken from reference TRBV11-2 and TRBJ2-1, is EAGVAQSPRYKIIEKRQSVAFWCNPISGHATLYWYQQILGQGPKLLIQFQNNGVVDDSQLPKDRFSAERLKGVDSTLKIQPAKLEDSAVYLCASSLDLLAGEGNEQFFGPGTRLTVL.

The gene calls are TRBV25-1 and TRBJ1-1, with 9 bases aligning to TRBD1. J gave up 11 bases and V 2 bases, and 9 bases lay outside the gene matches. In germline, CDR1 is MGHDK, CDR2 SYGVNS. The CDR3 spans 14 residues. The CDR3 DNA reads as TGTGCCAGCAGTGAACTGGACAGGGGATTTCCGGCTTTCTTT. It codes for CASSELDRGFPAFF.

V usage is TRBV10-3 and J usage is TRBJ1-3, with D unresolved. The CDR3 runs to 16 residues. Trimming took off 3 bases at V and 0 bases at J, with 12 bases between the two ends. CDR1 and CDR2 (germline): ENHRY, SYGVKD. This CDR3 reads CAISDSWDISGNTIYF. The CDR3 DNA reads TGTGCCATCAGTGATTCCTGGGATATCTCTGGAAACACCATATATTTT.

The V call is TRBV6-5, the J call TRBJ2-5; 12 bases are shared with TRBD2. CDR1 and CDR2 from the germline V gene are MNHEY and SVGAGI. CDR3 length equals 15 residues. V was pared by 6 bases and J by 5 bases, with 7 bases of the junction left unmatched. The CDR3 coding sequence is TGTGCCAGCAGCCTTGGACTAGCGGGATGGGAGACCCAGTACTTC. Amino acids: CASSLGLAGWETQYF.

The chain has TRBV5-4 and TRBJ2-3; 14 bases match TRBD2. The CDR3 is made up of 18 amino acids. V gave up 5 bases and J gave up 0 bases; unmatched junction bases: 8. The germline CDR1 and CDR2 sequences are SGHNT and YYREEE (reference sequence). The CDR3 protein is CASRSGLAGGSSTDTQYF. The CDR3 DNA is TGTGCCAGCAGATCAGGACTAGCGGGGGGATCTAGCACAGATACGCAGTATTTT. The full variable domain, with the rest looked up from reference TRBV5-4 and TRBJ2-3, is ETGVTQSPTHLIKTRGQQVTLRCSSQSGHNTVSWYQQALGQGPQFIFQYYREEENGRGNFPPRFSGLQFPNYSSELNVNALELDDSALYLCASRSGLAGGSSTDTQYFGPGTRLTVL.

V is TRBV4-1 and J is TRBJ1-4, with no clear D. The CDR3 is made up of 18 amino acids. V gave up 1 base and J gave up 0 bases, with 15 bases separating them. CDR1 MGHRA and CDR2 YSYEKL come from the germline V gene. CDR3 coding DNA: TGCGCCAGCAGCCAAGTAAGCCCCATAGACACAACTAATGAAAAACTGTTTTTT. Translated: CASSQVSPIDTTNEKLFF.

DNA of the CDR3: TGCGCCAGCAGCCAAGTGGGGGAGAGGTATGGCTACACCTTC. Translation gives CASSQVGERYGYTF. This chain uses TRBV4-1 with TRBJ1-2; tentatively, D is TRBD1 (5 bases). The germline V and J ends were trimmed by 1 base and 5 bases, with 11 bases remaining between them. Germline V CDR1 and CDR2: MGHRA, YSYEKL. This CDR3 is 14 amino acids long.

The chain is built from TRBV5-1 and TRBJ1-2, with 8 bases that match TRBD1. V lost 1 base, J lost 8 bases, and 13 bases stayed unmatched. CDR3 length: 16 amino acids. Germline CDR1 and CDR2: SGHRS and YFSETQ. The CDR3 region is CASSLYSRTGSYGYTF. The CDR3 DNA is TGCGCCAGCAGCTTGTACTCCCGGACAGGGAGTTACGGCTACACCTTC.

The gene calls are TRBV7-9 and TRBJ1-2; D is uncertain. Germline V gives CDR1 SEHNR, CDR2 FQNEAQ (reference sequence). V was clipped by 1 base and J by 6 bases, with 9 bases between them. CDR3 length equals 13 residues. The CDR3 nucleotides read TGTGCCAGCAGCTTAGTGTTGGCGGATGGCTACACCTTC. Protein: CASSLVLADGYTF.

The chain couples TRBV4-1 to TRBJ1-1; TRBD1 matches at 9 bases. Trimming at V came to 3 bases and at J to 4 bases, leaving 6 bases not matched to a gene. This CDR3 spans 15 amino acids. Germline-derived CDR1 and CDR2 are MGHRA and YSYEKL. Here the CDR3 DNA reads TGCGCCAGCAGCCACGCAACAGGGGGCCTCACTGAAGCTTTCTTT. It encodes CASSHATGGLTEAFF.

V gene TRBV27 combines with J gene TRBJ1-5; 7 nucleotides line up with TRBD1. Germline V gene sequence: CDR1 MNHEY, CDR2 SMNVEV (reference sequence). The V and J ends lost 4 bases and 3 bases, in that order; junction bases with no gene match: 9. The CDR3 runs to 16 residues. CDR3 protein: CASSSIQTGTNQPQHF. The CDR3 DNA reads as TGTGCCAGCAGTTCGATCCAGACAGGGACCAATCAGCCCCAGCATTTT.